Shown below are 2 T cell receptor beta chains from a single sample sequenced in a study of shared clonotypes between healthy human individuals. Sequencing was performed with immunoSEQ multiplex PCR; in TCRdb, only in-frame clones are kept and a portion is missing. The sample yields 2 million to 2.5 million clones, approximately 96% seen once. Sequenced sample: naive CD4+ T cells sorted from blood. Stated subset: CD45RA+ positively selected. Every receptor here comes from a man in his late teens or twenties in good health.

The chain joins TRBV5-1 to TRBJ2-7, with D possibly matching TRBD2 (5 bases). CDR3 length equals 13 residues. V lost 0 bases and J 5 bases, leaving 9 bases between the germline ends. The germline CDR1 and CDR2 sequences are SGHRS and YFSETQ. Written as DNA, the CDR3 is TGCGCCAGCAGCTTGGTCGACGGGAACGAGCAGTACTTC. Protein: CASSLVDGNEQYF.

The V and J genes are TRBV7-2 and TRBJ2-3; D may be TRBD2 (5 bases). This CDR3 has 15 amino acids. Germline V gene data show CDR1 as SGHTA and CDR2 as FQGNSA. V was shortened by 1 base and J by 6 bases, with 14 bases between the two germline ends. CDR3 DNA sequence: TGTGCCAGCAGCTTAGTAACAGAGAGGAGGGATACGCAGTATTTT. Encoded protein: CASSLVTERRDTQYF.